This is a list of T cell receptor beta chains from one sample in a study of shared clonotypes between healthy human individuals. The assay was immunoSEQ multiplex PCR, and TCRdb's table has in-frame clones only and misses some. The top ten hold 20% to 25% of the sample, which has more than 550,000 clones, 92% seen once. Sequencing input: naive CD8+ T cells sorted from blood. The receptors were sampled from a man aged 30-40 years in good health. CDR3s leave out the opening cysteine and the closing phenylalanine or tryptophan.

j_call | v_call | cdr3_aa
TRBJ2-5 | TRBV15 | ATSLASGRVETQY
TRBJ1-1 | TRBV4-1 | ASSPGPMDTEAF
TRBJ2-7 | TRBV29-1 | SVDRDGEQY
TRBJ2-3 | TRBV9 | ASSVGFSGDRTDTQY
TRBJ2-1 | TRBV5-1 | ASSRELFDEQF
TRBJ2-7 | TRBV27 | ASSSGSRTYEQY
TRBJ2-1 | TRBV19 | ASSIFSVGMREQF
TRBJ1-1 | TRBV27 | ASSLRGRENTEAF
TRBJ2-7 | TRBV25-1 | ASSELPGTYEQY
TRBJ2-3 | TRBV27 | ASSTGHVDTQY
TRBJ2-1 | TRBV2 | ASSEGLAGYNEQF
TRBJ1-3 | TRBV27 | ASSSTNPQGPFQDTIY